These 25 T cell receptor beta chains were sequenced from one sample in a study of T cell responses to AZD1222 COVID-19 vaccine. The method was immunoSEQ multiplex PCR; TCRdb's version includes in-frame clones alone and lacks a portion of them. The repertoire consists of fewer than 150,000 clones, with 93% occurring once and the leading ten covering approximately 0.85%. The sample consisted of peripheral blood, taken on day 0 of AZD1222 vaccination. Receptors originate from an adult in good health.

V usage is TRBV7-7 and J usage is TRBJ2-2; tentatively, D is TRBD2 (6 bases). The CDR3 is made up of 15 amino acids. Germline CDR1 and CDR2: SSHAT and FNYEAQ (reference sequence). The ends were cut back, 5 bases at V and 4 bases at J, with 14 bases in the middle. The CDR3 protein is CASSPGVLGTGELFF. Written as DNA, the CDR3 is TGTGCCAGCAGCCCGGGGGTTCTTGGCACCGGGGAGCTGTTTTTT. Together with reference TRBV7-7 and TRBJ2-2, the CDR3 gives the full variable domain: GAGVSQSPRYKVTKRGQDVTLRCDPISSHATLYWYQQALGQGPEFLTYFNYEAQPDKSGLPSDRFSAERPEGSISTLTIQRTEQRDSAMYRCASSPGVLGTGELFFGEGSRLTVL.

The DNA for the CDR3 is TGTGCCAGCAATTCCGGGGGTCGAAACACCATATATTTT. Protein sequence: CASNSGGRNTIYF. The chain joins TRBV9 to TRBJ1-3; possible D gene TRBD1, 5 bases. The V gene lost 6 bases and the J gene lost 5 bases, with 12 bases spanning the gap. The CDR3 has 13 amino acids. Germline loops: CDR1 SGDLS, CDR2 YYNGEE.

The chain is built from TRBV13 and TRBJ2-2, with D hard to call. The V end lost 4 bases, the J end lost 8 bases, and 8 bases lay between the germline ends. The CDR3 runs to 12 residues. Per the germline V gene, CDR1 is PRHDT and CDR2 is FYEKMQ (reference sequence). CDR3 amino acids: CASSWARGELFF. Here the CDR3 DNA reads TGTGCCAGCAGCTGGGCGCGGGGGGAGCTGTTTTTT.

This sequence joins TRBV5-1 and TRBJ1-2, with D possibly TRBD1 on 6 matching bases. The germline V gene has CDR1 SGHRS and CDR2 YFSETQ. CDR3 length equals 15 residues. V lost 2 bases and J lost 3, with 14 bases in between. CDR3 in amino acids: CASSFGTIFDYGYTF. In DNA, the CDR3 is TGCGCCAGCAGCTTTGGGACAATCTTCGACTATGGCTACACCTTC.

The J gene is TRBJ1-2, the V gene TRBV7-9; 10 bases fit TRBD1. Looked up from germline, CDR1 is SEHNR and CDR2 is FQNEAQ (reference sequence). With V trimmed by 3 bases and J by 8 bases, 6 bases remained unmatched. The CDR3 totals 14 residues. The CDR3 region has the DNA TGTGCCAGCAGCTTCCCTCGACAGGGGGCAGGCTACACCTTC. It yields the protein CASSFPRQGAGYTF.

The V call is TRBV19, the J call TRBJ2-5; D possibly corresponds to TRBD1 (6 bases). Germline V lookup: CDR1 LNHDA, CDR2 SQIVND (reference sequence). Trimming cost V 4 bases and J 5 bases, with 14 bases left between them. The CDR3 extends over 14 amino acids. CDR3 DNA: TGTGCCAGTAGTACCATCCAGGGGACGGAGACCCAGTACTTC. Protein: CASSTIQGTETQYF.

This clone was counted once. CDR3 DNA: TGCGCCAGCAGCTTGGCTGGGGGCGGCACCGGGGAGCTGTTTTTT. It translates to CASSLAGGGTGELFF. The chain recombines TRBV5-1 with TRBJ2-2, with D possibly being TRBD1 (6 bases). The CDR3 is 15 amino acids. V was clipped by 0 bases and J by 4 bases, with 10 bases between them. Germline CDR1 is SGHRS and CDR2 is YFSETQ.

The genes are TRBV6-5 and TRBJ1-4, with TRBD1 matching over 7 bases. Trimming took 5 bases from V and 8 from J; bases not matched to a gene: 8. Germline V lookup: CDR1 MNHEY, CDR2 SVGAGI. The CDR3 spans 14 residues. The CDR3 bases are TGTGCCAGCAGTCCCCGACAGGGTAGCGAAAAACTGTTTTTT. Translation: CASSPRQGSEKLFF.

This chain links TRBV7-2 with TRBJ1-1; 7 nucleotides line up with TRBD1. J was trimmed by 7 bases and V by 1 base; bases with no gene match: 6. This CDR3 contains 14 residues. Germline CDR1 is SGHTA and CDR2 is FQGNSA. CDR3: CASSLGRQGGEAFF. The DNA for the CDR3 is TGTGCCAGCAGCTTAGGCAGACAGGGAGGTGAAGCTTTCTTT.

This clone was observed once. The chain carries TRBV20-1 and TRBJ1-6; D is undetermined. Germline CDR1 is DFQATT and CDR2 is SNEGSKA (reference sequence). The CDR3 is made up of 11 amino acids. Trimming stripped 6 bases from V and 19 bases from J, with 19 bases between. The CDR3, as DNA: TGCAGTGCAACCCCCCACCTTTTTCAGCACTTT. Translation gives CSATPHLFQHF.

The V call is TRBV7-2, the J call TRBJ2-5; D is possibly TRBD1 (5 bases). Germline V gene sequence: CDR1 SGHTA, CDR2 FQGNSA. This CDR3 region has 16 residues. The V end was cut by 3 bases, the J end by 2 bases, with 16 bases between. DNA of the CDR3: TGTGCCAGCAGCTTGCCCAATGGGGCATTACAAGAGACCCAGTACTTC. Its protein is CASSLPNGALQETQYF.

The genes are TRBV9 and TRBJ1-1, with a weak D call TRBD1 (5 bases). V was cut by 2 bases and J by 5 bases, with 10 bases left in between. Germline V gene sequence: CDR1 SGDLS, CDR2 YYNGEE. This CDR3 region has 13 residues. The CDR3 nucleotides are TGTGCCAGCAGCGTGGGACCGGGGACTGAAGCTTTCTTT. The encoded protein is CASSVGPGTEAFF.

This rearrangement joins TRBV3-1 (or the pseudogene TRBV3-2) to TRBJ2-7; possible D gene TRBD1, 5 bases. Germline V gene sequence: CDR1 LGHDT, CDR2 YNNKEL (reference sequence). With 3 bases removed from V and 7 bases from J, the gap between germline ends came to 16 bases. The CDR3 consists of 14 residues. The CDR3 sequence is CASSQGPVDGEQYF. CDR3 coding DNA: TGTGCCAGCAGCCAGGGGCCTGTCGATGGGGAGCAGTACTTC.

The gene calls are TRBV5-1 and TRBJ1-1; 7 nucleotides agree with TRBD1. With V trimmed by 4 bases and J by 1 base, 7 bases remained unmatched. Germline CDR1 and CDR2: SGHRS and YFSETQ. The CDR3 runs to 15 residues. In DNA, the CDR3 is TGCGCCAGCAGCCATAGACAGGGAACGAACACTGAAGCTTTCTTT. It encodes CASSHRQGTNTEAFF.

This clone occurred once. The rearrangement joins TRBV5-4 to TRBJ2-5; TRBD2 aligns across 8 bases. There are 14 residues in the CDR3. From germline, CDR1 is SGHNT and CDR2 YYREEE (reference sequence). V shed 4 bases and J 5 bases; nucleotides not matched to a gene: 7. The CDR3 DNA sequence: TGTGCCAGCAGCCTCGGGGGGGGTTATGAGACCCAGTACTTC. It codes for CASSLGGGYETQYF.

In this sample, this clone turned up once. The chain has TRBV18 and TRBJ1-1; D is unclear. CDR1 KGHSH and CDR2 LQKENI come from the germline V gene. The CDR3 covers 15 residues. V gave up 2 bases and J gave up 1 base, with 11 bases separating them. The CDR3 here is CASSPSPGKNTEAFF. CDR3 bases: TGTGCCAGCTCACCATCTCCAGGAAAGAACACTGAAGCTTTCTTT. The complete variable domain, with remaining parts taken from reference TRBV18 and TRBJ1-1, reads NAGVMQNPRHLVRRRGQEARLRCSPMKGHSHVYWYRQLPEEGLKFMVYLQKENIIDESGMPKERFSAEFPKEGPSILRIQQVVRGDSAAYFCASSPSPGKNTEAFFGQGTRLTVV.

This chain uses TRBV7-8 with TRBJ1-2, with D unclear. The germline V and J ends were trimmed by 5 bases and 4 bases, with 11 bases remaining between them. Per the germline V gene, CDR1 is SGHVS and CDR2 is FQNEAQ. The CDR3 sequence is 13 residues long. CDR3 in amino acids: CASSPREGYGYTF. As DNA, the CDR3 is TGTGCCAGCAGCCCTCGGGAGGGCTATGGCTACACCTTC. Full variable domain (outside the CDR3, taken from reference TRBV7-8 and TRBJ1-2): GAGVSQSPRYKVAKRGQDVALRCDPISGHVSLFWYQQALGQGPEFLTYFQNEAQLDKSGLPSDRFFAERPEGSVSTLKIQRTQQEDSAVYLCASSPREGYGYTFGSGTRLTVV.

A word on this clone: One junction end does not reproduce the germline sequence, and a read error may be involved. The sample holds other DNA sequences that translate to the same CDR3. The chain employs TRBV5-6 and TRBJ2-5; D unresolved. The germline gives CDR1 SGHDT, CDR2 YYEEEE. CDR3 length equals 11 residues. The CDR3 nucleotides read TGTGCCAGCAGCTACCAGGAGACCCAGTACTTC. Its translation: CASSYQETQYF.

The chain links TRBV20-1 to TRBJ2-5; D unresolved. CDR3 length: 11 amino acids. CDR1 DFQATT and CDR2 SNEGSKA come from the germline V gene (reference sequence). Trimming took off 6 bases at V and 5 bases at J, with 10 bases between the two ends. CDR3 coding DNA: TGCAGTGCAATCCCAGTGGAGACCCAGTACTTC. This codes for CSAIPVETQYF.

CDR3 in DNA: TGTGCCAGCAGCTCTTCAGCGGGGAGCTCCTACAATGAGCAGTTCTTC. It yields the protein CASSSSAGSSYNEQFF. The chain is built from TRBV7-9 and TRBJ2-1, with TRBD2 identical over 7 bases. The CDR3 is 16 amino acids. The germline V gene encodes CDR1 SEHNR and CDR2 FQNEAQ (reference sequence). The J segment lost 0 bases and the V segment lost 4 bases, leaving 6 bases of the junction unmatched.

The rearrangement links TRBV4-1 to TRBJ1-5; D is unclear. This CDR3 spans 17 amino acids. Germline CDR1 and CDR2: MGHRA and YSYEKL. V shed 0 bases and J shed 7 bases, with 19 bases lying between them. This CDR3 reads CASSQDPWANPGQPQHF. The CDR3 bases are TGCGCCAGCAGCCAAGACCCTTGGGCGAACCCGGGCCAGCCCCAGCATTTT.

The rearrangement uses TRBV2 and TRBJ1-1; D might be TRBD1 (5 bases). The CDR3 loop spans 18 amino acids. CDR1 SNHLY and CDR2 FYNNEI come from the germline V gene. The V gene lost 0 bases and the J gene lost 0 bases, with 17 bases spanning the gap. CDR3 sequence: CASSEAGGTLNLNTEAFF. The CDR3 DNA sequence: TGTGCCAGCAGTGAAGCGGGGGGTACCCTCAATTTGAACACTGAAGCTTTCTTT. Based on the CDR3 plus reference TRBV2 and TRBJ1-1, the full variable domain is EPEVTQTPSHQVTQMGQEVILRCVPISNHLYFYWYRQILGQKVEFLVSFYNNEISEKSEIFDDQFSVERPDGSNFTLKIRSTKLEDSAMYFCASSEAGGTLNLNTEAFFGQGTRLTVV.

The J gene is TRBJ2-2, the V gene TRBV2; D remains unclear. The CDR3 spans 12 residues. The germline V gene encodes CDR1 SNHLY and CDR2 FYNNEI. V was shortened by 8 bases and J by 2 bases, with 6 bases between the two germline ends. In DNA, the CDR3 is TGTGCCAGCGGCACCAACACCGGGGAGCTGTTTTTT. It specifies CASGTNTGELFF.

This clone was seen just once. This sequence joins TRBV6-2 or TRBV6-3 and TRBJ2-7, with D hard to call. V was trimmed by 2 bases and J by 0 bases, leaving 8 bases between them. The CDR3 runs 14 residues. Germline V lookup: CDR1 MNHEY, CDR2 SVGEGT. The CDR3 DNA follows: TGTGCCAGCAGTTACCGGGCCATCTCCTACGAGCAGTACTTC. Translation: CASSYRAISYEQYF.

The chain couples TRBV18 to TRBJ1-1; TRBD1 matches at 7 bases. Germline lookup yields CDR1 KGHSH and CDR2 LQKENI. The CDR3 is made up of 13 amino acids. Trimming took 5 bases from V and 0 from J; bases not matched to a gene: 0. The CDR3 reads CASSTGVNTEAFF. Written as DNA, the CDR3 is TGTGCCAGCTCAACAGGGGTGAACACTGAAGCTTTCTTT.